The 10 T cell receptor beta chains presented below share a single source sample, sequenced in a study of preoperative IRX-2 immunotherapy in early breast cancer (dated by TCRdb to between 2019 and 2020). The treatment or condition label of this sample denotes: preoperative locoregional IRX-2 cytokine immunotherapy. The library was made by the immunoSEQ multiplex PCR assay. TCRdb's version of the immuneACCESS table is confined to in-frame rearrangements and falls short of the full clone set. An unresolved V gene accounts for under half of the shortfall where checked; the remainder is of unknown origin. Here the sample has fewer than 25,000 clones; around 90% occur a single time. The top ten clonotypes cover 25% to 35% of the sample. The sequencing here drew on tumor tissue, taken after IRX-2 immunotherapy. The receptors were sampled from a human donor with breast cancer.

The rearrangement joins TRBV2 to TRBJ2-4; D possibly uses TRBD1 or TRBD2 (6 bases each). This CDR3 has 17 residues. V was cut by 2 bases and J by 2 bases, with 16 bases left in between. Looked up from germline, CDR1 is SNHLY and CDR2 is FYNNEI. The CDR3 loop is CASSERGASPTKNIQYF. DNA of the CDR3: TGTGCCAGCAGTGAAAGGGGGGCTTCACCAACCAAAAACATTCAGTACTTC.

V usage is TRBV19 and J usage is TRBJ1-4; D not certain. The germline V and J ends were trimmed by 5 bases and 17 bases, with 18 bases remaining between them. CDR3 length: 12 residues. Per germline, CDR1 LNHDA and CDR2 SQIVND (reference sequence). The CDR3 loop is CASSPSDAYVFF. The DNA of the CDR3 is TGTGCCAGTAGTCCCTCAGACGCATATGTTTTTTTT.

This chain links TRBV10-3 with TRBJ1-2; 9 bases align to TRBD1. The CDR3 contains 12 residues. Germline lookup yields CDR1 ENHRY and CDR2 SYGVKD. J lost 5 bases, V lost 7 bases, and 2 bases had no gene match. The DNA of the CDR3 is TGTGCCATCACGGGACAGGGTTATGGCTACACCTTC. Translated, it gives CAITGQGYGYTF.

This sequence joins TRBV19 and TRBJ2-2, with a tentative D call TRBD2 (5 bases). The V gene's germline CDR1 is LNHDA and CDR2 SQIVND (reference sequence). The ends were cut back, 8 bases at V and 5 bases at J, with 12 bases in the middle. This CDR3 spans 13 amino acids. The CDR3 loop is CASAWRRTGELFF. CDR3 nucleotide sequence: TGTGCCAGTGCCTGGAGGAGGACCGGGGAGCTGTTTTTT. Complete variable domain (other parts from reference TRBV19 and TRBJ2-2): DGGITQSPKYLFRKEGQNVTLSCEQNLNHDAMYWYRQDPGQGLRLIYYSQIVNDFQKGDIAEGYSVSREKKESFPLTVTSAQKNPTAFYLCASAWRRTGELFFGEGSRLTVL.

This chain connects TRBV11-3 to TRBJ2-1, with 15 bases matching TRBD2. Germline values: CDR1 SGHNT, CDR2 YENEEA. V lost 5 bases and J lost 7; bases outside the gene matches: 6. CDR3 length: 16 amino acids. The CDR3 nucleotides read TGTGCCAGCAGCCTCCTCGGACTAGCGGGGGGGAATGAGCAGTTCTTC. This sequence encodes CASSLLGLAGGNEQFF.

The DNA for the CDR3 is TGCGCCAGCACTACTAGCGGGCCGAACACCGGGGAGCTGTTTTTT. Encoded protein: CASTTSGPNTGELFF. The gene calls are TRBV5-1 and TRBJ2-2, with TRBD2 identical over 9 bases. The CDR3 consists of 15 residues. Germline V gene data show CDR1 as SGHRS and CDR2 as YFSETQ. J lost 0 bases, V lost 6 bases, and 3 bases had no gene match.

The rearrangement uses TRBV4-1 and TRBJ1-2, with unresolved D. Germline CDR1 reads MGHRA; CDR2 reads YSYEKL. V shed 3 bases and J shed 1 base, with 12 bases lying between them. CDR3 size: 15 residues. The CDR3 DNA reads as TGCGCCAGCAGCCAGGTCGATGGAATTAACTATGGCTACACCTTC. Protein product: CASSQVDGINYGYTF.

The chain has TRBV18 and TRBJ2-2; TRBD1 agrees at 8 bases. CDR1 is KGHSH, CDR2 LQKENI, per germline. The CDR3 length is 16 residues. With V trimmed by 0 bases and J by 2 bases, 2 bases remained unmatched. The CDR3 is CASSPPTGGNTGELFF. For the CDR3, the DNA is TGTGCCAGCTCACCACCAACAGGGGGAAACACCGGGGAGCTGTTTTTT.

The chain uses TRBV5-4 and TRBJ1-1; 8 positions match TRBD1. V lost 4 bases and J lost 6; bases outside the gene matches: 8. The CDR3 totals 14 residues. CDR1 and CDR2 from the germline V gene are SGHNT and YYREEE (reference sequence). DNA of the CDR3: TGTGCCAGCAGCGGCCCAACAGGGGGGTCTGAAGCTTTCTTT. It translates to CASSGPTGGSEAFF.

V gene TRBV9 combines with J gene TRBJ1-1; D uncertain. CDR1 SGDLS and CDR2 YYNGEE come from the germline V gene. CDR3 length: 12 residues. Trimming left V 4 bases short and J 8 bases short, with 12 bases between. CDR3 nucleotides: TGTGCCAGCAGCCCTTGGAGCGGGGAAGCTTTCTTT. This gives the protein CASSPWSGEAFF.